The rows below give T cell receptor beta chains drawn from one sample of a study of T cells after yellow fever vaccination. One entry per CDR3 protein, called by TCRdb with MiXCR from the 5' RACE reads. Among about 170,000 distinct CDR3 sequences listed, more than 9.5% were seen once. The sample here was CD8+ T cells sorted from PBMCs, taken 15 days after the yellow fever booster vaccination. The receptors were gathered from a man between 18 and 29 years old who received the YFV17D yellow fever vaccine. The conserved cysteine and the conserved F or W are not part of the CDR3 here. Some rows mark clone size as missing; the rest say once, few, many or name a class of expanded clone.

J | V | size | CDR3
TRBJ2-1 | TRBV6-2/TRBV6-3 | many | ASSYPTHRGDNEQF
TRBJ1-1 | TRBV18 | . | ASSVGFLNTEAF
TRBJ2-2 | TRBV18 | few | ASSPETSPGELF
TRBJ2-1 | TRBV2 | . | ASEEGQGRNEQF
TRBJ2-1 | TRBV12-3/TRBV12-4 | many | ASSLAGGQGEQF
TRBJ1-1 | TRBV7-9 | . | ASSLVGLILNTEAF
TRBJ2-4 | TRBV27 | . | ASSPLTSGRAKNIQY
TRBJ2-1 | TRBV10-3 | many | AISPTRDRALGEQF
TRBJ1-5 | TRBV4-1 | few | ASSQVTESNQPQH
TRBJ2-1 | TRBV10-3 | . | AIRTSGGPHYNEQF
TRBJ2-3 | TRBV11-2 | many | ASSSLGQAPDTQY
TRBJ2-1 | TRBV12-3/TRBV12-4 | many | ASSLNLGGGAAEQF
TRBJ2-2 | TRBV12-3/TRBV12-4 | . | ASSPGVGGTGELF
TRBJ2-5 | TRBV29-1 | few | SVEFALRREGAGETQY
TRBJ1-1 | TRBV7-8 | . | ASSLSPTTTEAF
TRBJ2-6 | TRBV6-2/TRBV6-3 | . | ASSARQGPVSGANVLT
TRBJ2-2 | TRBV7-8 | few | ASSPGPGELF
TRBJ2-3 | TRBV14 | . | ASSQYERAGTQY
TRBJ1-2 | TRBV27 | few | ASSPQARTGMDGYT
TRBJ1-1 | TRBV7-9 | few | ASSSHTLPGNTEAF
TRBJ2-3 | TRBV12-3/TRBV12-4 | few | ASSSPTSGGTDTQY
TRBJ1-1 | TRBV9 | few | ASSPGQGAFTEAF
TRBJ1-1 | TRBV5-1 | . | ASKIWTNTEAF
TRBJ2-7 | TRBV7-2 | few | ASSLVVGREQY
TRBJ1-3 | TRBV7-2 | few | ASSWLHGGGNTIY
TRBJ2-1 | TRBV27 | few | ASSLSVAYNEQF
TRBJ2-1 | TRBV11-2 | . | ASSLVQGWVNEQF
TRBJ2-2 | TRBV28 | few | ASPQQFAAGCDTGELF
TRBJ2-2 | TRBV6-5 | few | ASSFQGARGELF
TRBJ1-4 | TRBV9 | few | ASSGWNEKLF
TRBJ1-1 | TRBV30 | few | AWSYGERTEAF
TRBJ1-1 | TRBV12-3/TRBV12-4 | few | ASSRGKGYTEAF
TRBJ1-2 | TRBV2 | many | ASSDGLVGGYT
TRBJ2-5 | TRBV11-2 | . | ASSRAGETMGETQY
TRBJ2-1 | TRBV4-1 | . | ASSQGLGDNEQF
TRBJ2-4 | TRBV7-8 | few | ASSLGATSSRNIQY
TRBJ1-5 | TRBV6-5 | few | ASGIGGWNQPQH
TRBJ2-5 | TRBV19 | few | ASSTWDPKETQY
TRBJ2-5 | TRBV20-1 | . | SARDGNGGEETQY
TRBJ1-1 | TRBV9 | . | ASSVSGRPTTNTEAF